This TCR beta chain stems from a study of T cells in Graves' hyperthyroidism and ophthalmopathy. The CDR3 is 16 residues long. J lost 0 bases, V lost 4 bases, and 3 bases had no gene match. Per the germline V gene, CDR1 is MDHEN and CDR2 is SYDVKM. Amplification yielded TCR beta CDR3 regions, with RNA transcripts as the source. Primed by the HTBI set, a first-round RT-PCR was run on the TCR CDR3. MiXCR, run by TCRdb on the multiplex PCR reads, gives a single entry per CDR3 protein. The sample lists fewer than 400,000 distinct CDR3 sequences, just under 25% occurring once. This chain uses TRBV28 with TRBJ1-1; the match to TRBD1 covers 12 bases. This clonotype originated in a man over 45 with Graves' hyperthyroidism. Source material: blood. CDR3 sequence: CASSWRDRGLNTEAFF. In DNA form, the CDR3 reads TGTGCCAGCAGTTGGAGGGACAGGGGGCTGAACACTGAAGCTTTCTTT.